This T cell receptor (beta chain) was captured by sequencing in a study of blood T cell repertoires in COVID-19. Overall study: T cells, B-cell-depleted T cells, or PBMCs supplied cDNA or gDNA.

Per the original data handling: Researchers report that nucleated cell counts were estimated from reference gene primer amplification. Sequenced by immunoSEQ multiplex PCR; TCRdb stores in-frame clones only, minus some. Clonal size and the V and J genes are those of that table, whereas D and trimming came from the DNA. The table shows 210,000 or so clones, with under 90% occurring only once. Per germline, CDR1 MNHEY and CDR2 SVGAGI. The CDR3 has 14 amino acids. Trimming took 0 bases from V and 6 from J, leaving 11 bases between them. V is TRBV6-5 and J is TRBJ1-2; D ambiguous. This sequence was found in a woman older than 75 with COVID-19, enrolled during active disease. The sequencing sample was made of peripheral blood. In nucleotides, the CDR3 is TGTGCCAGCAGTTACTCGACCGGGTATGATGGCTACACCTTC. Amino acid sequence: CASSYSTGYDGYTF.